The 32 T cell receptor beta chains given below trace back to one sample, sequenced in a study of blood T cells in healthy people across ages. Sample-barcoded 5' priming and a J-beta primer mix drove a second PCR of about 7 to 12 cycles. TCRdb recomputed calls from the 5' RACE reads with MiXCR, one row per CDR3 protein. The repertoire holds some 850,000 distinct CDR3 sequences, with 20% to 30% as singletons. The sample also formed part of further work on T cells of mothers and their children.

The sample comprised blood. The source of these receptors is a boy aged 5-17 years in good health.

The CDR3 region has the DNA TGTGCCAGCAGCCCTAATACTAACGCGAACACCGGGGAGCTGTTTTTT. Encoded protein: CASSPNTNANTGELFF. This rearrangement joins TRBV7-9 to TRBJ2-2; no definite D call. Germline CDR1 and CDR2: SEHNR and FQNEAQ (reference sequence). There are 16 residues in the CDR3. Deletions cut 5 bases from V and 0 bases from J, with 13 bases between.

V usage is TRBV5-1 and J usage is TRBJ2-7, with D hard to call. CDR3 length equals 14 residues. Germline loops: CDR1 SGHRS, CDR2 YFSETQ. The V end lost 4 bases, the J end lost 0 bases, and 11 bases lay between the germline ends. CDR3 in amino acids: CASSLDVRSYEQYF. The CDR3 DNA sequence: TGCGCCAGCAGCCTGGACGTTCGCTCCTACGAGCAGTACTTC.

This clonotype was found many times. This rearrangement joins TRBV27 to TRBJ2-7; D gene ambiguous. The ends were cut back, 5 bases at V and 4 bases at J, with 15 bases in the middle. The V gene's germline CDR1 is MNHEY and CDR2 SMNVEV (reference sequence). This CDR3 is 14 amino acids long. The CDR3 DNA sequence: TGTGCCAGCAGTCCTGGCAGTGGGTCGTACGAGCAGTACTTC. This gives the protein CASSPGSGSYEQYF.

A few counts support this clonotype. The genes are TRBV5-1 and TRBJ2-3, with D unclear. Germline V gives CDR1 SGHRS, CDR2 YFSETQ. The V and J ends lost 0 bases and 1 base respectively, with 9 bases between them. The length of the CDR3 is 15 residues. CDR3 sequence reads: CASSLAPFRTDTQYF. The CDR3 DNA is TGCGCCAGCAGCTTGGCACCCTTTCGCACAGATACGCAGTATTTT.

The V and J genes are TRBV11-2 and TRBJ2-1, with TRBD1 identical over 8 bases. The DNA matches TRBJ2-5 better at its end, which makes the J call doubtful. The CDR3 contains 15 residues. Germline V lookup: CDR1 SGHAT, CDR2 FQNNGV. The CDR3 protein is CASSPRQGPSGAQYF. CDR3 coding DNA: TGTGCCAGCAGCCCCCGACAGGGGCCATCTGGGGCCCAGTACTTC.

This clonotype came up a few times. The chain has TRBV29-1 and TRBJ1-4, with D unresolved. Germline V gives CDR1 SQVTM, CDR2 ANQGSEA. This CDR3 comprises 13 residues. Trimming took off 5 bases at V and 0 bases at J, with 7 bases between the two ends. The CDR3 nucleotides read TGCAGCGTTCTGAAGGCAACTAATGAAAAACTGTTTTTT. The encoded protein is CSVLKATNEKLFF.

This clonotype has only a few counts. V and J are TRBV15 and TRBJ2-7; 9 nucleotides match TRBD1. The CDR3 totals 15 residues. Germline V gene lookup returns CDR1 LNHNV and CDR2 YYDKDF (reference sequence). Germline trimming cut 3 bases from V and 5 bases from J; bases unmatched to any gene: 8. The CDR3 is CATSRRGQGSNEQYF. In nucleotides, the CDR3 is TGTGCCACCAGCAGGCGCGGACAGGGGTCTAACGAGCAGTACTTC.

This clonotype was seen a single time. The gene calls are TRBV13 and TRBJ1-1, with D possibly being TRBD1 (6 bases). The ends were cut back, 5 bases at V and 2 bases at J, with 15 bases in the middle. Germline CDR1 reads PRHDT; CDR2 reads FYEKMQ (reference sequence). This CDR3 is 15 amino acids long. The CDR3 bases are TGTGCCAGCAGCCTAATTCAGGGGATAAACACTGAAGCTTTCTTT. Protein: CASSLIQGINTEAFF.

This clonotype was seen more than once but under ten times. This rearrangement joins TRBV7-2 to TRBJ2-5; 8 nucleotides match TRBD2. Germline CDR1 is SGHTA and CDR2 is FQGNSA. This CDR3 spans 14 amino acids. V dropped 1 base and J dropped 4; count of bases not matched to a gene: 2. In DNA, the CDR3 is TGTGCCAGCAGCTTAGATCTAGCGGGAGAGACCCAGTACTTC. It is translated as CASSLDLAGETQYF.

This clonotype was counted between two and nine times. The chain is built from TRBV25-1 and TRBJ1-2, with a tentative D call TRBD1 (5 bases). This CDR3 comprises 14 residues. Germline lookup yields CDR1 MGHDK and CDR2 SYGVNS. V was clipped by 2 bases and J by 2 bases, with 9 bases between them. CDR3 nucleotides: TGTGCCAGCAGTGAACACCGGGACAACTATGGCTACACCTTC. Translated: CASSEHRDNYGYTF.

The genes are TRBV12-3 or TRBV12-4 and TRBJ2-6; D not resolved. Deletions cut 7 bases from V and 4 bases from J, with 14 bases between. The CDR3 spans 15 residues. Written as DNA, the CDR3 is TGTGCCAGCACCGAATCTGGGTCCGGGGCCAACGTCCTGACTTTC. This gives the protein CASTESGSGANVLTF.

A word on this clonotype: A junction boundary mismatches the germline segment, possibly from a read error. This chain joins TRBV18 and TRBJ2-5; maybe TRBD2 (6 bases). This CDR3 has 15 amino acids. CDR1 and CDR2 from the germline V gene are KGHSH and LQKENI. CDR3 sequence: CAISPLTGTRETQYF. CDR3 coding DNA: TGTGCCATCTCACCCCTTACCGGGACTCGGGAGACCCAGTACTTC.

Comment on this clonotype: An end of the junction differs from the germline gene, which may be a read error. The chain is built from TRBV5-6 and TRBJ2-5; 7 positions agree with TRBD2. The CDR3 sequence is 16 residues long. CDR1 is SGHDT and CDR2 is YYEEEE in the germline V gene. CDR3 sequence: CASGLSGRFEPETQYF. In DNA form, the CDR3 reads TGTGCCAGCGGCTTGTCCGGGAGGTTCGAACCAGAGACCCAGTACTTC.

This clonotype appeared a few times. The chain combines TRBV29-1 with TRBJ1-6, with a tentative D call TRBD1 (5 bases). The CDR3 is made up of 14 amino acids. Trimming cost V 5 bases and J 7 bases, with 15 bases left between them. Germline V gene sequence: CDR1 SQVTM, CDR2 ANQGSEA. The CDR3 loop is CSVSTGRGNSPLHF. In nucleotides, the CDR3 is TGCAGCGTTTCTACAGGCCGCGGGAATTCACCCCTCCACTTT.

V usage is TRBV12-3 or TRBV12-4 and J usage is TRBJ2-7; D uncertain. V was clipped by 0 bases and J by 7 bases, with 13 bases between them. The CDR3 is 14 amino acids. The CDR3 spells CASSLANPLGEQYF. Written as DNA, the CDR3 is TGTGCCAGCAGTTTAGCGAACCCCCTCGGGGAGCAGTACTTC.

This clonotype was detected a few times. The rearrangement joins TRBV29-1 to TRBJ1-2; 8 bases map to TRBD1. Looked up from germline, CDR1 is SQVTM and CDR2 is ANQGSEA. The CDR3 runs 16 residues. Trimming took 6 bases from V and 1 from J; bases not matched to a gene: 13. CDR3 sequence: CSVAGPGTGINYGYTF. In nucleotides, the CDR3 is TGCAGCGTGGCCGGGCCCGGGACAGGCATTAACTATGGCTACACCTTC.

This clonotype was seen only a few times. V and J are TRBV6-6 and TRBJ2-3; D is uncertain. V lost 2 bases, J lost 6 bases, and 12 bases lay in between. Germline V gene lookup returns CDR1 MNHNY and CDR2 SVGAGI (reference sequence). The CDR3 is 14 residues long. CDR3 region: CASSYPGQADTQYF. The CDR3 DNA reads as TGTGCCAGCAGTTACCCAGGCCAGGCCGATACGCAGTATTTT.

The rearrangement uses TRBV12-3 or TRBV12-4 and TRBJ2-3, with 9 nucleotides matching TRBD2. J gave up 11 bases and V 6 bases, and 6 bases lay outside the gene matches. The length of the CDR3 is 12 residues. The DNA of the CDR3 is TGTGCCAGCAGGCAGACTAGCGGAGAGCAGTATTTT. Amino acids: CASRQTSGEQYF.

This chain connects TRBV12-3 or TRBV12-4 to TRBJ1-1; D gene ambiguous. The V end lost 3 bases, the J end lost 1 base, and 12 bases lay between the germline ends. The CDR3 runs 15 residues. The CDR3 is CASSFFEGGNTEAFF. As DNA, the CDR3 is TGTGCCAGCAGTTTCTTTGAGGGAGGGAACACTGAAGCTTTCTTT.

This clonotype was counted between two and nine times. V usage is TRBV9 and J usage is TRBJ2-5; TRBD2 agrees at 10 bases. The end of the DNA aligns better with TRBJ2-1, so the J call may be wrong. This CDR3 has 15 amino acids. Germline CDR1 reads SGDLS; CDR2 reads YYNGEE. CDR3 coding DNA: TGTGCCAGCAGCGCAGCGGGGGGGCAAGTCAATGAGCAGTTCTTC. The encoded protein is CASSAAGGQVNEQFF.

The chain employs TRBV6-5 and TRBJ2-2; 11 positions agree with TRBD1. The CDR3 is made up of 16 amino acids. With V trimmed by 1 base and J by 6 bases, 4 bases remained unmatched. Germline CDR1 MNHEY, CDR2 SVGAGI. The CDR3 DNA follows: TGTGCCAGCAGTTACTACAGGACAGGGGGCCCCGGGGAGCTGTTTTTT. Protein product: CASSYYRTGGPGELFF.

The chain combines TRBV12-3 or TRBV12-4 with TRBJ2-5; TRBD2 matches at 7 bases. With 3 bases clipped from V and 5 bases from J, the junction kept 9 bases outside the gene matches. The CDR3 is 15 amino acids. CDR3 in DNA: TGTGCCAGCAGTTTCTCGGTAGCGGGCGTCGAGACCCAGTACTTC. Its protein is CASSFSVAGVETQYF.

This clonotype occurred a few times. CDR3 in DNA: TGTGCCAGCAGCTTAGGAGGGAGTGTGTCCTACAATGAGCAGTTCTTC. It is translated as CASSLGGSVSYNEQFF. The chain is built from TRBV7-6 and TRBJ2-1; D might be TRBD2 (5 bases). V dropped 1 base and J dropped 1 base, with 11 bases sitting between them. Germline lookup yields CDR1 SGHVS and CDR2 FNYEAQ. The CDR3 consists of 16 residues.

The V call is TRBV20-1, the J call TRBJ2-1; possible D gene TRBD2, 6 bases. Germline lookup yields CDR1 DFQATT and CDR2 SNEGSKA (reference sequence). Trimming stripped 3 bases from V and 8 bases from J, with 14 bases between. CDR3 size: 13 residues. The CDR3: CSASQRGGDEQFF. The DNA for the CDR3 is TGCAGTGCTAGTCAACGGGGCGGGGATGAGCAGTTCTTC.

To note about this clonotype: This could be a read error, since a much larger clone is one nucleotide away. Since no conserved phenylalanine or tryptophan closes the CDR3, a read error is the likely cause. This sequence joins TRBV7-9 and TRBJ2-7; D might be TRBD1 (6 bases). Germline V gene lookup returns CDR1 SEHNR and CDR2 FQNEAQ (reference sequence). This CDR3 region has 14 residues. Trimming cost V 1 base and J 1 base, with 8 bases left between them. The CDR3 sequence is CASSLDRVSYEQYL. The CDR3 DNA sequence: TGTGCCAGCAGCTTAGACAGGGTTTCCTACGAGCAGTACCTC.

The rearrangement links TRBV12-5 to TRBJ1-1, with a possible D match to TRBD1 (6 bases). The CDR3 sequence is 13 residues long. CDR1 and CDR2 (germline): LGHNT, FRNRAP. With 5 bases removed from V and 8 bases from J, the gap between germline ends came to 15 bases. In nucleotides, the CDR3 is TGTGCTAGTGGTCTCCTGGGGGGCGACGAAGCTTTCTTT. Encoded protein: CASGLLGGDEAFF.

The J gene is TRBJ2-2, the V gene TRBV3-1, with D perhaps TRBD2 (5 bases). The CDR3 is 15 residues long. V shed 0 bases and J shed 5 bases, with 10 bases lying between them. Germline V gene sequence: CDR1 LGHDT, CDR2 YNNKEL (reference sequence). CDR3 region: CASSQERALTGELFF. CDR3 DNA: TGTGCCAGCAGCCAAGAGAGGGCGCTGACCGGGGAGCTGTTTTTT.

The chain has TRBV6-2 or TRBV6-3 and TRBJ2-3; TRBD1 is a possible D gene (5 bases). This CDR3 is 22 amino acids long. V was trimmed by 0 bases and J by 0 bases, leaving 28 bases between them. In germline, CDR1 is MNHEY, CDR2 SVGEGT. The CDR3 region has the DNA TGTGCCAGCAGTTACTCCTACTTTACTCAAGCGACAGCATCTCCTAGCACAGATACGCAGTATTTT. It yields the protein CASSYSYFTQATASPSTDTQYF.

The chain has TRBV6-1 and TRBJ2-7; weak D call: TRBD2 (7 bases). V shed 10 bases and J shed 0 bases, with 19 bases lying between them. The CDR3 contains 15 residues. CDR1 is MNHNS and CDR2 is SASEGT in the germline V gene. The DNA for the CDR3 is TGTGCCACCTCGTGGGGGGGCACAAACTCCTACGAGCAGTACTTC. It yields the protein CATSWGGTNSYEQYF.

The V call is TRBV29-1, the J call TRBJ2-4; the D gene is possibly TRBD2 (7 bases). Trimming took off 7 bases at V and 6 bases at J, with 16 bases between the two ends. Per the germline V gene, CDR1 is SQVTM and CDR2 is ANQGSEA. The CDR3 extends over 13 amino acids. The CDR3 is CSGGGGVGNIQYF. DNA of the CDR3: TGCAGCGGTGGGGGGGGCGTGGGAAACATTCAGTACTTC.

The table lists this clonotype with a few counts. The rearrangement links TRBV18 to TRBJ1-2, with TRBD1 matching over 9 bases. J gave up 4 bases and V 2 bases, and 8 bases lay outside the gene matches. Germline loops: CDR1 KGHSH, CDR2 LQKENI. This CDR3 has 16 residues. The DNA for the CDR3 is TGTGCCAGCTCACCAGGATACAGGGGGCGCGGCTATGGCTACACCTTC. It translates to CASSPGYRGRGYGYTF.

This clonotype was observed at least ten times. The J gene is TRBJ2-2, the V gene TRBV28; D is ambiguous. Germline V gene data show CDR1 as MDHEN and CDR2 as SYDVKM. Trimming removed 6 bases from V and 1 base from J, with 12 bases in between. CDR3 length: 15 amino acids. In DNA form, the CDR3 reads TGTGCCAGCAGCCCGGGCTGGCTGAACACCGGGGAGCTGTTTTTT. Translation: CASSPGWLNTGELFF. Full variable domain (rest looked up from reference TRBV28 and TRBJ2-2): DVKVTQSSRYLVKRTGEKVFLECVQDMDHENMFWYRQDPGLGLRLIYFSYDVKMKEKGDIPEGYSVSREKKERFSLILESASTNQTSMYLCASSPGWLNTGELFFGEGSRLTVL.